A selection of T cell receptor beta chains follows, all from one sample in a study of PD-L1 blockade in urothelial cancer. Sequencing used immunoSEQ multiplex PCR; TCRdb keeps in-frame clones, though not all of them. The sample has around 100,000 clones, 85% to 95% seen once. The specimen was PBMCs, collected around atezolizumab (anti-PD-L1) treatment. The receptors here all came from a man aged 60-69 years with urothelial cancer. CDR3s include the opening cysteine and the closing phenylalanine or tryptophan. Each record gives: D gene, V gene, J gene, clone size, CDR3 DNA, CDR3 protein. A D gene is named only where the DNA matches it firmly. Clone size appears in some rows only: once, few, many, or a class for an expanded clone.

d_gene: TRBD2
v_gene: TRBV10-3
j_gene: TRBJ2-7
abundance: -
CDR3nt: TGTGCCATCAGTGAGCCGGGACTAGCGGGAGTCTCGTACGAGCAGTACTTC
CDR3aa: CAISEPGLAGVSYEQYF

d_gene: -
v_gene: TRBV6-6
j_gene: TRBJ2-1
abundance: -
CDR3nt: TGTGCCAGCAGTTCTCAGGGGTCCTACAATGAGCAGTTCTTC
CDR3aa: CASSSQGSYNEQFF

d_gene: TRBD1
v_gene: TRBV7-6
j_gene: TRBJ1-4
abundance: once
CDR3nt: TGTGCCAGCAGCCCCCATAGATTCGGACAGGGGGGTGAAAAACTGTTTTTT
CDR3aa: CASSPHRFGQGGEKLFF

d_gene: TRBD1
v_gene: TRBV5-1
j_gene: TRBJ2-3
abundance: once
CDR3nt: TGCGCCAGCAAGCTCACAGGGGGACGAGACCTATATACGCAGTATTTT
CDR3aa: CASKLTGGRDLYTQYF

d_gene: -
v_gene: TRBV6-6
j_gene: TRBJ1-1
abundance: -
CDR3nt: TGTGCCAGCACCCTACTGGGGGAGGCTGAAGCTTTCTTT
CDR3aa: CASTLLGEAEAFF

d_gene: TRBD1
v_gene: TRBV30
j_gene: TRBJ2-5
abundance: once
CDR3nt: TGTGCCTGGAGTGGAGGGGGCGGAGAGACCCAGTACTTC
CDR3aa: CAWSGGGGETQYF

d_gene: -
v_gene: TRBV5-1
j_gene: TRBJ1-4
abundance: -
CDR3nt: TGCGCCAGCACCCTCGAGCCTGCAACTAATGAAAAACTGTTTTTT
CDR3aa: CASTLEPATNEKLFF

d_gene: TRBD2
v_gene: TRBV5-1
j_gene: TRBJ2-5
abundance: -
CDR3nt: TGCGCCAGCAGCTCTTCTAGCGGGAGAAGCGAGACCCAGTACTTC
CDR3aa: CASSSSSGRSETQYF

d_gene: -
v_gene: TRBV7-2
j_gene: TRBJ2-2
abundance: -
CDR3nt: TGTGCCAGCAGCCCCGAGGGGAGGGGGGTAGGCACCGGGGAGCTGTTTTTT
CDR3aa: CASSPEGRGVGTGELFF

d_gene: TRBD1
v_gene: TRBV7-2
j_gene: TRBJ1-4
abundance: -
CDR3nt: TGTGCCAGCAGCACACAGGGGGCCACTAATGAAAAACTGTTTTTT
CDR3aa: CASSTQGATNEKLFF